These 27 T cell receptor beta chains were sequenced from one sample in a study of human T cells and chemical hapten exposure. Sample time point: patch test 1, 2 weeks after DPC sensitization. As to treatment: therapeutic diphenylcyclopropenone sensitization with weekly scalp DPC. MiXCR, applied by TCRdb to the RACE reads, yields one record per CDR3 protein. The repertoire holds about 110,000 distinct CDR3 sequences, with approximately 10% as singletons. Sequencing used whole blood, obtained in connection with sensitization to the hapten diphenylcyclopropenone (DPC). The receptors here all came from a woman aged 40 to 49 with alopecia areata. Some clones in this sample may be carry-over from other donors' samples.

This clonotype was counted between two and nine times. The chain recombines TRBV20-1 with TRBJ2-1, with TRBD2 identical over 8 bases. V lost 0 bases and J lost 12; bases outside the gene matches: 10. The germline V gene encodes CDR1 DFQATT and CDR2 SNEGSKA (reference sequence). The CDR3 spans 14 residues. The CDR3 sequence: CSARDLIGTSRQFF. CDR3 nucleotide sequence: TGCAGTGCTAGAGATCTAATAGGGACTAGTAGGCAGTTCTTC.

The chain recombines TRBV10-3 with TRBJ2-7, with D hard to call. V dropped 4 bases and J dropped 4 bases, with 14 bases sitting between them. Germline values: CDR1 ENHRY, CDR2 SYGVKD. The CDR3 covers 14 residues. CDR3 residues: CAISGSRSQYEQYF. The CDR3 DNA reads TGTGCCATCAGTGGGTCGAGGTCTCAGTACGAGCAGTACTTC.

This chain connects TRBV2 to TRBJ1-2, with TRBD1 matching over 7 bases. V was pared by 5 bases and J by 2 bases, with 8 bases of the junction left unmatched. Germline V gives CDR1 SNHLY, CDR2 FYNNEI. The CDR3 consists of 15 residues. The CDR3 here is CASSNTGAGNYGYTF. The DNA of the CDR3 is TGTGCCAGCAGTAATACAGGGGCCGGAAACTATGGCTACACCTTC.

This clonotype was observed many times. V usage is TRBV4-3 and J usage is TRBJ2-5; 8 nucleotides line up with TRBD2. Germline assignment: CDR1 LGHNA and CDR2 YSLEER. The V gene end was trimmed by 0 bases and the J gene end by 2 bases; junction bases not matched to a gene: 5. The CDR3 extends over 16 amino acids. CDR3 sequence (DNA): TGCGCCAGCAGCCAAGATTCGGCTAGCGGGCAAGAGACCCAGTACTTC. Its translation: CASSQDSASGQETQYF.

In this sample, this clonotype turned up many times. The chain employs TRBV27 and TRBJ1-6, with a possible D match to TRBD1 (5 bases). V was cut by 6 bases and J by 14 bases, with 17 bases left in between. The CDR3 has 13 amino acids. Germline values: CDR1 MNHEY, CDR2 SMNVEV (reference sequence). The CDR3 nucleotides are TGTGCCAGCAGAGCCAACCAAAAAGGGGCCCTCCACTTT. Translated, it gives CASRANQKGALHF.

The rearrangement uses TRBV7-2 and TRBJ2-4; no definite D call. Trimming cost V 1 base and J 3 bases, with 7 bases left between them. The germline V gene encodes CDR1 SGHTA and CDR2 FQGNSA. CDR3 size: 14 residues. The DNA for the CDR3 is TGTGCCAGCAGCTTAGACAGAATCAAAAACATTCAGTACTTC. This codes for CASSLDRIKNIQYF. The full variable domain, with the rest looked up from reference TRBV7-2 and TRBJ2-4, is GAGVSQSPSNKVTEKGKDVELRCDPISGHTALYWYRQSLGQGLEFLIYFQGNSAPDKSGLPSDRFSAERTGGSVSTLTIQRTQQEDSAVYLCASSLDRIKNIQYFGAGTRLSVL.

As concerns this clonotype: Its ends do not fully match the called genes, so a read error is possible. This chain joins TRBV29-1 and TRBJ1-2; 8 nucleotides line up with TRBD1. Per germline, CDR1 SQVTM and CDR2 ANQGSEA. There are 8 residues in the CDR3. The CDR3 here is CSVEGQAF. CDR3 coding DNA: TGCAGCGTCGAGGGACAGGCCTTC. Using reference TRBV29-1 and TRBJ1-2 for the parts outside the CDR3, the full variable domain is SAVISQKPSRDICQRGTSLTIQCQVDSQVTMMFWYRQQPGQSLTLIATANQGSEATYESGFVIDKFPISRPNLTFSTLTVSNMSPEDSSIYLCSVEGQAFGSGTRLTVV.

The gene calls are TRBV6-2 or TRBV6-3 and TRBJ1-1, with unresolved D. V was shortened by 5 bases and J by 1 base, with 11 bases between the two germline ends. CDR3 size: 14 residues. Germline CDR1 is MNHEY and CDR2 is SVGEGT. CDR3 in amino acids: CASSRGNTNTEAFF. CDR3 nucleotides: TGTGCCAGCAGTCGAGGGAATACGAACACTGAAGCTTTCTTT.

This clonotype was seen just once. V and J are TRBV29-1 and TRBJ2-2; the D is unclear. CDR3 length: 12 amino acids. Trimming cost V 3 bases and J 4 bases, with 6 bases left between them. Germline V CDR1 and CDR2: SQVTM, ANQGSEA. CDR3 coding DNA: TGCAGCGTTGAGGTGCGCACCGGGGAGCTGTTTTTT. Translated, it gives CSVEVRTGELFF.

This clonotype was picked up many times. CDR3 nucleotides: TGTGCCAGCAGTTTTGGCGGTGCGAACACCGGGGAGCTGTTTTTT. Protein product: CASSFGGANTGELFF. The rearrangement links TRBV6-2 or TRBV6-3 to TRBJ2-2; no reliable D call. The germline V and J ends were trimmed by 4 bases and 0 bases, with 9 bases remaining between them. From germline, CDR1 is MNHEY and CDR2 SVGEGT. The CDR3 consists of 15 residues.

The table lists this clonotype with many counts. The chain employs TRBV6-1 and TRBJ2-7, with D possibly being TRBD1 (6 bases). This CDR3 comprises 14 residues. Germline CDR1 MNHNS, CDR2 SASEGT. V gave up 6 bases and J gave up 2 bases, with 14 bases separating them. The CDR3 region has the DNA TGTGCCAGCAGCGACAGGAGCGTCGCCTACGAGCAGTACTTC. Translation: CASSDRSVAYEQYF.

This clonotype appeared a few times. The chain recombines TRBV7-2 with TRBJ2-1, with no clear D. CDR1 SGHTA and CDR2 FQGNSA come from the germline V gene. V was cut by 5 bases and J by 4 bases, with 15 bases left in between. The length of the CDR3 is 15 residues. The CDR3 loop is CASSQAREIYNEQFF. CDR3 coding DNA: TGTGCCAGCAGCCAAGCTAGAGAAATTTACAATGAGCAGTTCTTC.

This clonotype has a handful of counts. J is TRBJ1-3 and V is TRBV10-3; D is possibly TRBD1 (6 bases). V gave up 6 bases and J gave up 2 bases, with 11 bases separating them. CDR3 size: 14 residues. Germline CDR1 is ENHRY and CDR2 is SYGVKD. CDR3 nucleotides: TGTGCCATCAGACCTTCAGGGGCTGGAAACACCATATATTTT. This translates into CAIRPSGAGNTIYF.

The genes are TRBV29-1 and TRBJ1-2; possibly TRBD1 for D (5 bases). V was shortened by 4 bases and J by 5 bases, with 11 bases between the two germline ends. Looked up from germline, CDR1 is SQVTM and CDR2 is ANQGSEA. The CDR3 loop spans 12 amino acids. In DNA form, the CDR3 reads TGCAGCGTTGCTGGGCAGGGATATGGCTACACCTTC. Its translation is CSVAGQGYGYTF.

In this sample, this clonotype turned up many times. The rearrangement joins TRBV29-1 to TRBJ2-5; D not resolved. The CDR3 loop spans 13 amino acids. Germline V CDR1 and CDR2: SQVTM, ANQGSEA. V was shortened by 3 bases and J by 5 bases, with 13 bases between the two germline ends. CDR3 DNA: TGCAGCGTTGACCCCTTGTCCCGGGAGACCCAGTACTTC. It is translated as CSVDPLSRETQYF. Full variable domain (missing parts from reference TRBV29-1 and TRBJ2-5): SAVISQKPSRDICQRGTSLTIQCQVDSQVTMMFWYRQQPGQSLTLIATANQGSEATYESGFVIDKFPISRPNLTFSTLTVSNMSPEDSSIYLCSVDPLSRETQYFGPGTRLLVL.

The J gene is TRBJ1-5, the V gene TRBV5-6; 9 bases are shared with TRBD1. V was pared by 4 bases and J by 6 bases, with 8 bases of the junction left unmatched. Germline V lookup: CDR1 SGHDT, CDR2 YYEEEE. The CDR3 covers 15 residues. The CDR3 sequence is CASSVDGTGTQPQHF. CDR3 DNA sequence: TGTGCCAGCAGCGTCGATGGGACAGGGACTCAGCCCCAGCATTTT.

This clonotype occurred many times. The CDR3 DNA reads as TGTGCCAGCAGTTACTCTTTCTCAAGCGGGTTGAACACCGGGGAGCTGTTTTTT. The encoded protein is CASSYSFSSGLNTGELFF. The rearrangement uses TRBV6-2 or TRBV6-3 and TRBJ2-2; D possibly corresponds to TRBD2 (6 bases). With 0 bases removed from V and 1 base from J, the gap between germline ends came to 15 bases. Germline V gene lookup returns CDR1 MNHEY and CDR2 SVGEGT. This CDR3 spans 18 amino acids.

Many counts were recorded for this clonotype. The J gene is TRBJ2-1, the V gene TRBV7-2; D is unclear. This CDR3 contains 11 residues. Looked up from germline, CDR1 is SGHTA and CDR2 is FQGNSA. V was pared by 2 bases and J by 9 bases, with 5 bases between. In DNA, the CDR3 is TGTGCCAGCAGCTTATTGGCTGAGCAGTTCTTC. Its translation is CASSLLAEQFF.

This clonotype was counted at least ten times. This sequence joins TRBV2 and TRBJ1-5; D remains unclear. This CDR3 has 14 amino acids. V dropped 3 bases and J dropped 3 bases, with 9 bases sitting between them. Germline CDR1 reads SNHLY; CDR2 reads FYNNEI. CDR3 in DNA: TGTGCCAGCAGTGATGCGGCGGCCAATCAGCCCCAGCATTTT. As protein: CASSDAAANQPQHF.

This clonotype was observed a few times. The rearrangement links TRBV7-8 to TRBJ2-1; 10 nucleotides align to TRBD2. Germline lookup yields CDR1 SGHVS and CDR2 FQNEAQ. V lost 5 bases, J lost 2 bases, and 6 bases stayed unmatched. The CDR3 is 16 amino acids. CDR3: CASSTLAGHTYNEQFF. The CDR3 DNA reads as TGTGCCAGCAGCACACTAGCGGGACATACCTACAATGAGCAGTTCTTC.

This chain uses TRBV6-2 or TRBV6-3 with TRBJ2-3, with 9 nucleotides matching TRBD2. The germline CDR1 and CDR2 sequences are MNHEY and SVGEGT. The CDR3 sequence is 15 residues long. With 11 bases clipped from V and 2 bases from J, the junction kept 11 bases outside the gene matches. CDR3 amino acids: CAGRRSGGPTDTQYF. The CDR3 region has the DNA TGTGCCGGCCGACGGAGCGGGGGGCCCACAGATACGCAGTATTTT.

This clonotype was detected many times. The V and J genes are TRBV7-2 and TRBJ2-3, with 8 bases aligning to TRBD1. V lost 5 bases to trimming and J lost 1 base; unmatched junction nucleotides: 5. The CDR3 length is 15 residues. Germline lookup yields CDR1 SGHTA and CDR2 FQGNSA. Here the CDR3 DNA reads TGTGCCAGCAGCCAGGGGGCGAGTGGCACAGATACGCAGTATTTT. Protein sequence: CASSQGASGTDTQYF.

This clonotype occurred many times. The chain recombines TRBV5-5 with TRBJ1-2; D is undetermined. In germline, CDR1 is SGHKS, CDR2 YYEKEE (reference sequence). V was cut by 2 bases and J by 4 bases, with 9 bases left in between. The CDR3 length is 13 residues. CDR3 region: CASSFSDLYGYTF. In DNA form, the CDR3 reads TGTGCCAGCAGCTTTTCGGATCTCTATGGCTACACCTTC.

This clonotype was counted between two and nine times. The V gene is TRBV7-8, the J gene TRBJ2-3; possibly TRBD2 for D (9 bases). V was cut by 4 bases and J by 0 bases, with 20 bases left in between. Germline-derived CDR1 and CDR2 are SGHVS and FQNEAQ. The CDR3 covers 18 residues. In DNA form, the CDR3 reads TGTGCCAGCAGCTGGCAGGGGGCTAGCGGGACTAGCACAGATACGCAGTATTTT. This sequence encodes CASSWQGASGTSTDTQYF.

The genes are TRBV20-1 and TRBJ2-7; 8 bases fit TRBD1. Unmatched junction bases numbered 13, after V lost 2 bases and J lost 1 base. This CDR3 comprises 17 residues. Germline V gives CDR1 DFQATT, CDR2 SNEGSKA (reference sequence). The CDR3: CSARSTGTGAQSYEQYF. The CDR3 region has the DNA TGCAGTGCTAGATCAACCGGGACAGGAGCTCAATCCTACGAGCAGTACTTC.

V and J are TRBV4-2 and TRBJ2-7; a possible D gene is TRBD2 (5 bases). Germline loops: CDR1 LGHNA, CDR2 YNFKEQ. Trimming cost V 5 bases and J 0 bases, with 14 bases left between them. This CDR3 has 15 amino acids. CDR3 DNA: TGTGCCAGCAGCTCCCGGGGAACAAGCTCCTACGAGCAGTACTTC. Its translation is CASSSRGTSSYEQYF.

This clonotype has only a few counts. The rearrangement uses TRBV20-1 and TRBJ2-3, with 12 nucleotides matching TRBD2. The CDR3 extends over 17 amino acids. The germline V gene has CDR1 DFQATT and CDR2 SNEGSKA (reference sequence). Losses at the gene ends were 3 bases for V and 4 bases for J; bases not matched to a gene: 11. The CDR3 loop is CSARVPPSGGGADTQYF. The CDR3 DNA follows: TGCAGTGCTAGGGTCCCCCCTAGCGGGGGGGGGGCAGATACGCAGTATTTT.